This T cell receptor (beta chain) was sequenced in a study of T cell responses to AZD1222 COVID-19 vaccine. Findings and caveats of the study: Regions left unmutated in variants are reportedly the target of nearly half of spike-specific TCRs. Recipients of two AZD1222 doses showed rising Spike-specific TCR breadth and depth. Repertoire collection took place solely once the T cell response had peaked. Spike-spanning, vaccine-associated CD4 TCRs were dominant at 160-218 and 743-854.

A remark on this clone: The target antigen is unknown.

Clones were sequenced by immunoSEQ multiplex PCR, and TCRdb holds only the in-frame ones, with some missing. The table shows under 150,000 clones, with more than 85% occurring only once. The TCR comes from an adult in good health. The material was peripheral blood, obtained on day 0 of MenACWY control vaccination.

In DNA form, the CDR3 reads TGTGCCAGCAGACGAAACGTGGCCGGGGAGCTGTTTTTT. Translated: CASRRNVAGELFF. V gene TRBV12-3 or TRBV12-4 combines with J gene TRBJ2-2; D gene uncertain. Trimming shortened V by 6 bases and J by 6 bases, and 11 bases separated the two germline ends. The CDR3 has 13 amino acids.